The next 18 T cell receptor beta chains were all read from a single sample in a study of blood T cells in healthy people across ages. Through a sample-barcoded 5' primer and a J-beta primer mix, a second PCR was run for about 6 to 11 cycles. TCRdb re-analysed the 5' RACE reads in MiXCR, keeping a single row per CDR3 protein. The table records about 1,400,000 distinct CDR3 sequences, around 55% of them present only once. The specimen was blood. The receptors derive from a man between 18 and 29 years old in good health.

The CDR3 nucleotides are TGCAGTGCTAGAGATCCGGGCGGGAGCTCCTACGAGCAGTACTTC. Protein product: CSARDPGGSSYEQYF. V and J are TRBV20-1 and TRBJ2-7; 7 positions match TRBD2. This CDR3 spans 15 amino acids. Trimming at V came to 0 bases and at J to 0 bases, leaving 5 bases not matched to a gene. In germline, CDR1 is DFQATT, CDR2 SNEGSKA (reference sequence).

The chain uses TRBV27 and TRBJ2-3, with 9 bases aligning to TRBD1. This CDR3 spans 14 amino acids. CDR1 and CDR2 (germline): MNHEY, SMNVEV (reference sequence). With V trimmed by 10 bases and J by 5 bases, 10 bases remained unmatched. The CDR3 DNA is TGTGCCACCGAGTCGGGACAGGGTTTAGATACGCAGTATTTT. Residues: CATESGQGLDTQYF.

The chain combines TRBV11-2 with TRBJ2-2, with 7 bases matching TRBD1. Germline V gene data show CDR1 as SGHAT and CDR2 as FQNNGV. With V trimmed by 2 bases and J by 6 bases, 6 bases remained unmatched. The CDR3 consists of 15 residues. The DNA for the CDR3 is TGTGCCAGCAGCTTAACAGGGGATCGGTCCGGGGAGCTGTTTTTT. Its protein product is CASSLTGDRSGELFF.

A remark on this clonotype: It may be a read error: a sequence one base away is much more abundant. This chain joins TRBV12-3 or TRBV12-4 and TRBJ2-4, with TRBD1 matching over 10 bases. Near its end, the DNA agrees better with TRBJ2-7, so the J call may be wrong. The CDR3 is 13 residues long. CDR3 in DNA: TGTGCCAGCAGTTCGACAGGGGGCCACGAGCAGTACTTC. This sequence encodes CASSSTGGHEQYF.

This clonotype turned up a few times. The CDR3 coding sequence is TGTGCCATCAAGACAGGAGACTCCTACAATGAGCAGTTCTTC. It yields the protein CAIKTGDSYNEQFF. The rearrangement uses TRBV10-3 and TRBJ2-1; a weak D match, TRBD1 (6 bases). V lost 7 bases to trimming and J lost 0 bases, with 10 bases between them. Germline V gene sequence: CDR1 ENHRY, CDR2 SYGVKD. This CDR3 spans 14 amino acids.

The rearrangement joins TRBV2 to TRBJ2-1, with 8 bases identical to TRBD2. J was trimmed by 8 bases and V by 8 bases; bases with no gene match: 11. The CDR3 is made up of 14 amino acids. CDR1 and CDR2 from the germline V gene are SNHLY and FYNNEI. The DNA for the CDR3 is TGTGCCAGCCGCCAACCGGGACTAGGTTATGAGCAGTTCTTC. Translation gives CASRQPGLGYEQFF.

This chain uses TRBV27 with TRBJ2-1; 10 bases agree with TRBD2. The germline CDR1 and CDR2 sequences are MNHEY and SMNVEV (reference sequence). After removal of 5 bases from V and 8 bases from J, the junction contained 9 bases not matched to a gene. The length of the CDR3 is 15 residues. The CDR3 reads CASSLPASGSDEQFF. Here the CDR3 DNA reads TGTGCCAGCAGTCTCCCGGCTAGCGGGAGCGATGAGCAGTTCTTC.

The chain links TRBV7-9 to TRBJ2-1; TRBD2 is a possible D gene (5 bases). The germline V and J ends were trimmed by 5 bases and 5 bases, with 22 bases remaining between them. In germline, CDR1 is SEHNR, CDR2 FQNEAQ (reference sequence). The CDR3 has 17 amino acids. This CDR3 reads CASSPLRGLKENNEQFF. The CDR3 DNA sequence: TGTGCCAGCAGCCCGCTGCGCGGGCTAAAAGAGAACAATGAGCAGTTCTTC.

Only a few counts were recorded for this clonotype. The rearrangement uses TRBV5-1 and TRBJ1-2; no reliable D call. Germline CDR1 SGHRS, CDR2 YFSETQ. CDR3 length: 14 amino acids. The V end was cut by 0 bases, the J end by 2 bases, with 8 bases between. The CDR3, as DNA: TGCGCCAGCAGCTTGGACACCAGAAACTATGGCTACACCTTC. It specifies CASSLDTRNYGYTF.

V gene TRBV4-1 combines with J gene TRBJ2-7, with TRBD2 matching over 7 bases. The V gene's germline CDR1 is MGHRA and CDR2 YSYEKL. This CDR3 is built from 15 residues. With 1 base clipped from V and 3 bases from J, the junction kept 6 bases outside the gene matches. This chain's CDR3 is CASSQAPSGNYEQYF. CDR3 coding DNA: TGCGCCAGCAGCCAAGCGCCCAGCGGGAACTACGAGCAGTACTTC.

The table lists this clonotype with a few counts. The V call is TRBV29-1, the J call TRBJ2-2; 7 nucleotides match TRBD1. CDR1 and CDR2 (germline): SQVTM, ANQGSEA. The junction had 8 bases not matched to a gene; V was cut back by 3 bases and J by 4 bases. The CDR3 totals 15 residues. The CDR3 loop is CSVELPGGGTGELFF. CDR3 in DNA: TGCAGCGTTGAGCTCCCAGGGGGTGGCACCGGGGAGCTGTTTTTT.

The rearrangement uses TRBV11-2 and TRBJ2-3; D is ambiguous. Trimming took 6 bases from V and 0 from J, leaving 16 bases between them. The CDR3 totals 16 residues. Germline V gene data show CDR1 as SGHAT and CDR2 as FQNNGV. The DNA for the CDR3 is TGTGCCAGCAGGTCCATCTGGGGTCGGAGCACAGATACGCAGTATTTT. It yields the protein CASRSIWGRSTDTQYF.

V usage is TRBV5-1 and J usage is TRBJ2-3; D possibly corresponds to TRBD2 (6 bases). From germline, CDR1 is SGHRS and CDR2 YFSETQ. The CDR3 is made up of 18 amino acids. The V gene lost 0 bases and the J gene lost 2 bases, with 19 bases spanning the gap. As DNA, the CDR3 is TGCGCCAGCAGCTTGGCATTTGGAGGGGCACCCTACACAGATACGCAGTATTTT. This gives the protein CASSLAFGGAPYTDTQYF.

In this sample, this clonotype turned up a few times. The rearrangement joins TRBV4-3 to TRBJ2-7, with unresolved D. V lost 5 bases, J lost 2 bases, and 13 bases lay in between. The CDR3 loop spans 14 amino acids. CDR1 LGHNA and CDR2 YSLEER come from the germline V gene. This CDR3 reads CASSDGLFTYEQYF. The CDR3 bases are TGCGCCAGCAGCGACGGGTTGTTTACCTACGAGCAGTACTTC.

The chain uses TRBV7-9 and TRBJ2-1; weak D call: TRBD1 (6 bases). The CDR3 spans 16 residues. Trimming took 1 base from V and 7 from J, leaving 17 bases between them. CDR1 SEHNR and CDR2 FQNEAQ come from the germline V gene (reference sequence). Here the CDR3 DNA reads TGTGCCAGCAGCTTAGTACCAACGGGACAAATAAATGAGCAGTTCTTC. Its protein is CASSLVPTGQINEQFF.

V and J are TRBV19 and TRBJ2-5; 7 bases line up with TRBD2. This CDR3 contains 12 residues. V lost 10 bases to trimming and J lost 11 bases; unmatched junction nucleotides: 13. Germline V gene data show CDR1 as LNHDA and CDR2 as SQIVND (reference sequence). The CDR3 spells CATAREGNEQYF. For the CDR3, the DNA is TGTGCCACCGCCAGGGAGGGCAATGAGCAGTACTTC.

The chain couples TRBV5-1 to TRBJ2-5, with TRBD1 identical over 7 bases. The CDR3 spans 16 residues. J was trimmed by 1 base and V by 4 bases; bases with no gene match: 10. The germline gives CDR1 SGHRS, CDR2 YFSETQ. This CDR3 is CASSPNPGQIQETQYF. DNA of the CDR3: TGCGCCAGCAGCCCCAACCCGGGACAGATCCAAGAGACCCAGTACTTC.

The chain carries TRBV2 and TRBJ2-3, with D uncertain. Germline values: CDR1 SNHLY, CDR2 FYNNEI. V was clipped by 8 bases and J by 6 bases, with 9 bases between them. The length of the CDR3 is 11 residues. The CDR3 protein is CASPMWDTQYF. The DNA for the CDR3 is TGTGCCAGCCCTATGTGGGATACGCAGTATTTT. The complete variable domain, with remaining parts taken from reference TRBV2 and TRBJ2-3, reads EPEVTQTPSHQVTQMGQEVILRCVPISNHLYFYWYRQILGQKVEFLVSFYNNEISEKSEIFDDQFSVERPDGSNFTLKIRSTKLEDSAMYFCASPMWDTQYFGPGTRLTVL.